Following are 23 T cell receptor beta chains from one sample sequenced in a study of breast tumors, draining lymph nodes, adjacent tissues. Breast cancer patients provided tissue from their axillary draining lymph nodes. In TCRdb, the multiplex PCR reads were re-called with MiXCR into one record per CDR3 protein. The data hold 170,000 or so distinct CDR3 sequences, with 30% to 35% observed a single time. Sequencing input: axillary lymph node tissue. The receptors derive from a female donor with breast cancer. Some clones in this sample may be carry-over from other donors' samples.

This clonotype was recorded many times. V gene TRBV29-1 combines with J gene TRBJ2-1; TRBD1 aligns across 10 bases. CDR1 SQVTM and CDR2 ANQGSEA come from the germline V gene. The CDR3 has 14 residues. Trimming at V came to 3 bases and at J to 4 bases, leaving 3 bases not matched to a gene. The CDR3 bases are TGCAGCGTTGATCGGGACAGGGGATACAATGAGCAGTTCTTC. Translating gives CSVDRDRGYNEQFF.

For the CDR3, the DNA is TGTGCCAGTTGGGACGGTGGAGGGGAGCAGTACACAGATACGCAGTATTTT. This translates into CASWDGGGEQYTDTQYF. The V call is TRBV19, the J call TRBJ2-3, with D possibly matching TRBD2 (6 bases). This CDR3 has 17 amino acids. V was clipped by 8 bases and J by 2 bases, with 23 bases between them. The germline CDR1 and CDR2 sequences are LNHDA and SQIVND (reference sequence).

J is TRBJ1-3 and V is TRBV5-1, with 8 bases aligning to TRBD1. After removal of 4 bases from V and 5 bases from J, the junction contained 20 bases not matched to a gene. This CDR3 has 19 residues. CDR1 is SGHRS, CDR2 YFSETQ, per germline. The CDR3 nucleotides read TGCGCCAGCAGCCACGGACAGGGCTTTAATGAAGGGCGGCGAAACACCATATATTTT. This codes for CASSHGQGFNEGRRNTIYF.

In the case of this clonotype: A read error may account for a junction end that differs from germline. The chain has TRBV7-2 and TRBJ1-6; D might be TRBD1 (6 bases). CDR1 is SGHTA, CDR2 FQGNSA, per germline. The CDR3 length is 16 residues. In DNA form, the CDR3 reads TGTGCAAGCAGCTTAGGGGGGGGGGACTGTAATTCACCCCTCCACTTT. This encodes CASSLGGGDCNSPLHF. Looking up the rest from reference TRBV7-2 and TRBJ1-6 gives the full variable domain: GAGVSQSPSNKVTEKGKDVELRCDPISGHTALYWYRQSLGQGLEFLIYFQGNSAPDKSGLPSDRFSAERTGGSVSTLTIQRTQQEDSAVYLCASSLGGGDCNSPLHFGNGTRLTVT.

With regard to this clonotype: A clone one base away is much larger, so this may be a read error. The chain employs TRBV6-4 and TRBJ1-2, with TRBD1 identical over 8 bases. V dropped 6 bases and J dropped 2; count of bases not matched to a gene: 8. The CDR3 extends over 15 amino acids. CDR1 is MRHNA, CDR2 SNTAGT, per germline. CDR3 loop: CASSQDAGGNYGYTF. CDR3 bases: TGTGCCAGCAGCCAAGATGCAGGGGGCAACTATGGCTACACCTTC.

V and J are TRBV11-2 and TRBJ2-1; 7 bases are a match to TRBD2. The V gene's germline CDR1 is SGHAT and CDR2 FQNNGV. V lost 5 bases and J lost 1; bases outside the gene matches: 11. This CDR3 has 17 amino acids. The CDR3 loop is CASSPRGAGVSYNEQFF. The CDR3 nucleotides are TGTGCCAGCAGCCCACGCGGTGCGGGAGTTTCCTACAATGAGCAGTTCTTC.

About this clonotype itself: A much bigger clone sits one base away, suggesting this may be a read error. This chain uses TRBV11-3 with TRBJ2-2, with a weak D call TRBD1 (5 bases). Germline V lookup: CDR1 SGHNT, CDR2 YENEEA. The CDR3 is 18 amino acids. V was pared by 4 bases and J by 1 base, with 19 bases between. The CDR3 spells CASSWRMTAIRNTGELFF. In DNA, the CDR3 is TGTGCCAGCAGCTGGAGAATGACAGCGATAAGGAACACCGGGGAGCTGTTTTTT.

This clonotype appeared many times. The J gene is TRBJ2-7, the V gene TRBV12-3 or TRBV12-4; 8 bases fit TRBD1. The junction had 3 bases not matched to a gene; V was cut back by 3 bases and J by 2 bases. This CDR3 has 14 amino acids. The CDR3 region is CASSFSGGPYEQYF. The CDR3 DNA follows: TGTGCCAGCAGTTTCTCAGGGGGCCCCTACGAGCAGTACTTC.

This clonotype was counted many times. The V call is TRBV7-8, the J call TRBJ2-5; 9 bases align to TRBD2. Per germline, CDR1 SGHVS and CDR2 FQNEAQ. CDR3 size: 15 residues. J was trimmed by 5 bases and V by 1 base; bases with no gene match: 5. CDR3 protein: CASSLGAGGRETQYF. CDR3 coding DNA: TGTGCCAGCAGCTTAGGAGCGGGAGGTCGTGAGACCCAGTACTTC. Based on the CDR3 plus reference TRBV7-8 and TRBJ2-5, the full variable domain is GAGVSQSPRYKVAKRGQDVALRCDPISGHVSLFWYQQALGQGPEFLTYFQNEAQLDKSGLPSDRFFAERPEGSVSTLKIQRTQQEDSAVYLCASSLGAGGRETQYFGPGTRLLVL.

This clonotype appeared many times. The chain is built from TRBV29-1 and TRBJ2-7; D is possibly TRBD2 (6 bases). From germline, CDR1 is SQVTM and CDR2 ANQGSEA. Deletions cut 6 bases from V and 0 bases from J, with 12 bases between. This CDR3 comprises 13 residues. Here the CDR3 DNA reads TGCAGCGTGGGAGGAGGGGTCTCCTACGAGCAGTACTTC. It specifies CSVGGGVSYEQYF.

This clonotype was detected many times. This chain joins TRBV6-1 and TRBJ2-1; D is possibly TRBD1 (6 bases). The ends were cut back, 2 bases at V and 2 bases at J, with 10 bases in the middle. Germline CDR1 reads MNHNS; CDR2 reads SASEGT. CDR3 size: 15 residues. The CDR3 spells CASSERTEPYNEQFF. The CDR3 DNA reads TGTGCCAGCAGTGAAAGGACAGAGCCCTACAATGAGCAGTTCTTC.

This chain links TRBV6-2 or TRBV6-3 with TRBJ2-2; D is unresolved. Trimming removed 7 bases at V and 4 bases at J, with 10 bases between. The germline V gene encodes CDR1 MNHEY and CDR2 SVGEGT. There are 13 residues in the CDR3. As DNA, the CDR3 is TGTGCCAGCATTAAGACGATCACCGGGGAGCTGTTTTTT. This encodes CASIKTITGELFF.

This clonotype occurred many times. A much larger clonotype is one base distant, so this may be a read error. This sequence joins TRBV25-1 and TRBJ2-2, with D perhaps TRBD1 (6 bases). This CDR3 has 15 amino acids. Germline V gene data show CDR1 as MGHDK and CDR2 as SYGVNS. The CDR3 spells CASRRTDSTTRELFF. CDR3 DNA sequence: TGTGCCAGCCGGAGGACAGACTCCACCACCAGGGAGCTGTTTTTT.

This clonotype was observed a handful of times. V and J are TRBV6-5 and TRBJ2-7; 9 bases are a match to TRBD1. Trimming took 6 bases from V and 5 from J; bases not matched to a gene: 14. Germline V gene sequence: CDR1 MNHEY, CDR2 SVGAGI. The CDR3 is 16 residues long. The CDR3 nucleotides are TGTGCCAGCAGCCCGGGACAGGGTCCGCTTTGGAACGAGCAGTACTTC. Encoded protein: CASSPGQGPLWNEQYF.

This clonotype was picked up many times. The J gene is TRBJ1-4, the V gene TRBV7-6; D gene uncertain. The V and J ends lost 4 bases and 7 bases respectively, with 19 bases between them. This CDR3 comprises 16 residues. CDR1 is SGHVS and CDR2 is FNYEAQ in the germline V gene. The CDR3 loop reads CASSSATKGEGEKLFF. The CDR3 DNA follows: TGTGCCAGCAGCTCAGCAACAAAGGGCGAGGGTGAAAAACTGTTTTTT.

This clonotype was detected only a few times. V usage is TRBV27 and J usage is TRBJ2-5, with D possibly TRBD2 on 6 matching bases. Per the germline V gene, CDR1 is MNHEY and CDR2 is SMNVEV (reference sequence). The CDR3 is 15 amino acids. V was clipped by 2 bases and J by 5 bases, with 15 bases between them. DNA of the CDR3: TGTGCCAGCAGTTTAAACGGCGGGGTGGGGGAGACCCAGTACTTC. Encoded protein: CASSLNGGVGETQYF.

As regards this clonotype: This may be a read error, as it is one base from a much larger clone. The rearrangement joins TRBV7-3 to TRBJ2-7; 13 bases are a match to TRBD2. The CDR3 is 14 residues long. Germline lookup yields CDR1 SGHTA and CDR2 FQGTGA. Germline trimming cut 5 bases from V and 7 bases from J; bases unmatched to any gene: 5. CDR3 DNA sequence: TGTGCCAGCAGCGGCACTAGCGGGGGGGATGAGCAGTACTTC. Encoded protein: CASSGTSGGDEQYF.

This rearrangement joins TRBV10-3 to TRBJ1-2; the D gene is possibly TRBD1 (5 bases). CDR1 and CDR2 (germline): ENHRY, SYGVKD. This CDR3 has 18 residues. Trimming cost V 0 bases and J 4 bases, with 21 bases left between them. The CDR3 sequence is CAISESISGLRDLYGYTF. CDR3 nucleotides: TGTGCCATCAGTGAGTCGATTTCAGGGCTAAGGGACCTCTATGGCTACACCTTC.

Ten or more counts support this clonotype. The CDR3: CASSPEVSYYEQYF. CDR3 coding DNA: TGTGCCAGCAGCCCTGAGGTCTCGTACTACGAGCAGTACTTC. This chain links TRBV7-9 with TRBJ2-7; D is undetermined. CDR1 is SEHNR and CDR2 is FQNEAQ in the germline V gene (reference sequence). The CDR3 covers 14 residues. V was shortened by 5 bases and J by 3 bases, with 14 bases between the two germline ends.

This sequence joins TRBV5-1 and TRBJ1-2; 12 positions match TRBD1. This CDR3 is 15 amino acids long. Germline lookup yields CDR1 SGHRS and CDR2 YFSETQ. With 0 bases clipped from V and 8 bases from J, the junction kept 5 bases outside the gene matches. In DNA form, the CDR3 reads TGCGCCAGCAGCTTGGCCCGGGGGACAGGGGGCGGCTACACCTTC. Translating it yields CASSLARGTGGGYTF.

This clonotype has at least ten counts. This rearrangement joins TRBV7-8 to TRBJ2-2, with D perhaps TRBD1 or TRBD2 (5 bases each). The CDR3 is made up of 15 amino acids. The V gene's germline CDR1 is SGHVS and CDR2 FQNEAQ. V was shortened by 3 bases and J by 6 bases, with 14 bases between the two germline ends. The CDR3 is CASSFGARTPGELFF. DNA of the CDR3: TGTGCCAGCAGCTTCGGGGCCAGGACGCCCGGGGAGCTGTTTTTT.

In the case of this clonotype: A much bigger clone sits one base away, suggesting this may be a read error. The V and J genes are TRBV5-4 and TRBJ2-3; D assignment may be TRBD1 or TRBD2 (5 bases each). This CDR3 has 16 residues. The V end lost 10 bases, the J end lost 1 base, and 22 bases lay between the germline ends. CDR1 and CDR2 from the germline V gene are SGHNT and YYREEE (reference sequence). The CDR3 here is CAYLRQGGGRTDTQYF. DNA of the CDR3: TGTGCCTATTTACGGCAGGGTGGGGGACGCACAGATACGCAGTATTTT.

The rearrangement uses TRBV5-1 and TRBJ1-1; 7 nucleotides match TRBD1. The CDR3 consists of 14 residues. The germline V gene has CDR1 SGHRS and CDR2 YFSETQ. J was trimmed by 4 bases and V by 5 bases; bases with no gene match: 8. CDR3 in DNA: TGCGCCAGCAGAAATCGACAGGGTCCCACTGAAGCTTTCTTT. Its protein is CASRNRQGPTEAFF.